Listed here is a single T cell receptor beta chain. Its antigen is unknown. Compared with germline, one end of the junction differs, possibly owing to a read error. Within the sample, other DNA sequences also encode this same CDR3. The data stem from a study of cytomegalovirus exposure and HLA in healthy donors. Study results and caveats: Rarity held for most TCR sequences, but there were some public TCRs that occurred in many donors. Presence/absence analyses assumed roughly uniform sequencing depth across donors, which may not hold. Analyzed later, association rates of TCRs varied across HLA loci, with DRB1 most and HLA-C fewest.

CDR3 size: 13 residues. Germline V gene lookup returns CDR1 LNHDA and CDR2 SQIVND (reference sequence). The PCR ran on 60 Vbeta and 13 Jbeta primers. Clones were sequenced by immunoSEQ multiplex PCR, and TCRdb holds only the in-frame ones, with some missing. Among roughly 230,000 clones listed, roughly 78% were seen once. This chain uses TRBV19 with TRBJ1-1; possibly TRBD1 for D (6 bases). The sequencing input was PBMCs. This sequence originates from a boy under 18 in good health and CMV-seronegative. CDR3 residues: CASLDRWNTEAFF. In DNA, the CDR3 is TGTGCCAGTCTCGACAGGTGGAACACTGAAGCCTTCTTT.